This T cell receptor (beta chain) is from a study of identical twins. Each cDNA held unique molecular identifiers, and template switching gave it a universal primer site. TCRdb reanalysed the 5' RACE reads using MiXCR and keeps one entry per CDR3 protein. In the table there are hundreds of thousands of distinct CDR3 sequences, about 20% of which are singletons. The length of the CDR3 is 14 residues. The germline V gene encodes CDR1 SQVTM and CDR2 ANQGSEA. The ends were cut back, 5 bases at V and 3 bases at J, with 16 bases in the middle. At least ten counts were recorded for this clonotype. A further study also used this sample, focusing on T cells expressing NK-cell markers. Turning to that study: Sorted T-cell subsets CD3+CD56+NKG2C+, CD3+CD56+NKG2C- and CD3+CD56-NKG2C+ were TCR beta-sequenced. There were several donors in whom these clonotypes also led the CD3+CD56-NKG2C+ fraction.

The TCR was taken from a woman aged 18-30 years in good health. Sequencing was performed on PBMCs. The chain has TRBV29-1 and TRBJ1-2; D perhaps matches TRBD1 (6 bases). CDR3 nucleotide sequence: TGCAGCGTTAACACACCGGACAGTTACTATGGCTACACCTTC. This gives the protein CSVNTPDSYYGYTF. The full variable domain, its missing parts supplied by reference TRBV29-1 and TRBJ1-2, is SAVISQKPSRDICQRGTSLTIQCQVDSQVTMMFWYRQQPGQSLTLIATANQGSEATYESGFVIDKFPISRPNLTFSTLTVSNMSPEDSSIYLCSVNTPDSYYGYTFGSGTRLTVV.